The TCR beta chain under discussion was sequenced for a study of cytomegalovirus exposure and HLA in healthy donors. Study-wide results and caveats: Equally common other TCR beta chains were less clonally expanded than HLA-associated ones, a later analysis found. Specific recognition of CMV antigens was confirmed in vitro for a few chains (all CMV-associated).

As regards this clone: Its cognate antigen is unknown.

PCR amplification relied on 60 Vbeta primers (plus 13 Jbeta primers). TCRdb's copy holds only in-frame clones and misses some; the assay was immunoSEQ multiplex PCR. The sample contains approximately 220,000 clones, around 80% of which appear only once. Trimming cost V 5 bases and J 0 bases, with 10 bases left between them. The CDR3 runs 14 residues. CDR1 and CDR2 from the germline V gene are MNHEY and SVGAGI. This TCR was recovered from a girl aged 2-10 years in good health and CMV-seronegative. The V gene is TRBV6-5, the J gene TRBJ1-1; D is perhaps TRBD1 (5 bases). The material sequenced was PBMCs. The CDR3 bases are TGTGCCAGCAGTGAACAGGTCATGAACACTGAAGCTTTCTTT. Protein product: CASSEQVMNTEAFF.